This entry lists 6 T cell receptor beta chains sequenced from one sample in a study of OX40 agonist ivuxolimab in advanced cancers. Generated by immunoSEQ multiplex PCR, the TCRdb table keeps only in-frame clones and is missing some. Among about 80,000 clones listed, about 89% were seen once. The sequencing here drew on CD4+ or CD8+ T cells sorted from blood, taken in a trial of the OX40 agonist ivuxolimab. The receptors here all came from an adult with an advanced solid tumor such as melanoma, head and neck, liver or kidney cancer.

J is TRBJ1-3 and V is TRBV27, with a weak D call TRBD1 (6 bases). Looked up from germline, CDR1 is MNHEY and CDR2 is SMNVEV (reference sequence). With 6 bases removed from V and 4 bases from J, the gap between germline ends came to 10 bases. CDR3 size: 13 residues. CDR3 DNA: TGTGCCAGCAGGACAGGCCGGGGAAACACCATATATTTT. It codes for CASRTGRGNTIYF.

This clone was observed a few times. This chain uses TRBV6-4 with TRBJ2-3; 9 bases line up with TRBD2. The CDR3 is 13 amino acids. With 3 bases clipped from V and 5 bases from J, the junction kept 0 bases outside the gene matches. Germline V gene sequence: CDR1 MRHNA, CDR2 SNTAGT. The CDR3 coding sequence is TGTGCCAGCAGTGATAGCGGGAGAGATACGCAGTATTTT. Encoded protein: CASSDSGRDTQYF.

This chain uses TRBV5-8 with TRBJ2-3, with 7 positions matching TRBD2. From germline, CDR1 is SGHTS and CDR2 YDEGEE. V trimming: 0 bases; J trimming: 2 bases; junction bases outside the gene matches: 9. The CDR3 sequence is 17 residues long. The CDR3 here is CASSLGGGGGPTDTQYF. The CDR3, as DNA: TGTGCCAGCAGCTTGGGTGGCGGGGGAGGCCCCACAGATACGCAGTATTTT.

CDR3 sequence (DNA): TGTGCCAGCAGCTTGTTTACAGGAGGCCCCAACTATGGCTACACCTTC. This codes for CASSLFTGGPNYGYTF. The chain has TRBV5-5 and TRBJ1-2; D possibly corresponds to TRBD1 (5 bases). Trimming left V 1 base short and J 2 bases short, with 15 bases between. Germline V gene lookup returns CDR1 SGHKS and CDR2 YYEKEE (reference sequence). The CDR3 runs to 16 residues.

In DNA, the CDR3 is TGCGCCAGCATGGCTAGCGGGAGTCCCTTCTACGAGCAGTACTTC. It yields the protein CASMASGSPFYEQYF. The rearrangement links TRBV10-2 to TRBJ2-7; TRBD2 matches at 10 bases. Trimming removed 7 bases from V and 3 bases from J; junction bases left unmatched: 9. The CDR3 length is 15 residues. The germline V gene encodes CDR1 WSHSY and CDR2 SAAADI.

The chain couples TRBV9 to TRBJ2-5, with D tentatively TRBD2 (6 bases). The CDR3 sequence is 13 residues long. V was clipped by 3 bases and J by 2 bases, with 8 bases between them. Germline assignment: CDR1 SGDLS and CDR2 YYNGEE. CDR3 in DNA: TGTGCCAGCAGCGGGGACTTTCAAGAGACCCAGTACTTC. This encodes CASSGDFQETQYF.